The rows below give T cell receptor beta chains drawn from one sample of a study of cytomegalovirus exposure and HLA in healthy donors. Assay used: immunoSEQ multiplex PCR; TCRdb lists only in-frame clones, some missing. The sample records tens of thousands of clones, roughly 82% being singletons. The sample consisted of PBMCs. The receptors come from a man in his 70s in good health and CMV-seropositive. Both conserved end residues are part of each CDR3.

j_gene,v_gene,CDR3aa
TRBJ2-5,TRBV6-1,CASSEEDRGTQYF
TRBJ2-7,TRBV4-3,CASSQDFERLASGLAGEQYF
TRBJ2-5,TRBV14,CASSQELRETQYF
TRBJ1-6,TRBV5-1,CASSLGTYDRYNSPLHF
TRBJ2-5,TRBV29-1,CSVVGGDQETQYF
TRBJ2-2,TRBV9,CASSVGNRNTGELFF
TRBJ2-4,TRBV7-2,CASSSSGTNIQYF
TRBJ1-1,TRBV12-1,CASSSRGTEAFF
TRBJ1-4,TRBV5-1,CASSLGGANEKLFF
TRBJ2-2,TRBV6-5,CASRGGGSTGELFF
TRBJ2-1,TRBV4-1,CASSQPTSGRNNEQFF
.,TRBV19,CASSFSRDSYEQYF
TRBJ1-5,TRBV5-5,CASSFDRSNQPQHF
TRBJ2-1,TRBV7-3,CASSLSGSSYNEQFF
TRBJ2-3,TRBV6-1,CASSEGTLQGDTQYF
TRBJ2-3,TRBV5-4,CASSLVGTSTDTQYF
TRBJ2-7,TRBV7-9,CASSQEAGTYEQYF
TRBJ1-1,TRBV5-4,CASSSGQGVVEAFF
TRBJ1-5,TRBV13,CASSSGQGGGQPQHF
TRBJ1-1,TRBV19,CASSRSQGWTEAFF
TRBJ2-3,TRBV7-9,CASSLERGDTQYF
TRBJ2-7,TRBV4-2,CASSQDDRGLREQYF
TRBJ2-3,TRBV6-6,CASSTGTSGTDTQYF
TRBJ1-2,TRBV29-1,CSVEVGDWGYTF
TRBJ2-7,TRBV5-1,CASSLTDLTYEQYF
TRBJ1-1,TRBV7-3,CASTRDRNTEAFF
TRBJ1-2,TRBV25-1,CASSHPREGYGYTF
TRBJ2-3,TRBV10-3,CAISDAPSTDTQYF
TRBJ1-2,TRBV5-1,CASSAEGLYGYTF
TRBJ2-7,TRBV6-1,CASSEALGQGVNEQYF
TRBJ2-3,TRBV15,CATSSYRGSRDTQYF
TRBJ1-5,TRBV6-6,CASRSGQGGQPQHF
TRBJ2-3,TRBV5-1,CASSPSGREADTQYF
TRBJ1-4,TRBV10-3,CAIRDGTVDEKLFF
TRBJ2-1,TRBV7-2,CASSPGLEQFF
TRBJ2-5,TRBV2,CASRIREQETQYF
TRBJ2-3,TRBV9,CASSSSSGTADTQYF
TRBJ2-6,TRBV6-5,CASSPTGAGANVLTF
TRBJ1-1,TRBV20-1,CSASYTEAFF
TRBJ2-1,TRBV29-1,CSVEGTAYNEQFF
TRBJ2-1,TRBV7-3,CASSLGGVNEQFF
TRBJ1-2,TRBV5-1,CASSRDRGPLGYTF
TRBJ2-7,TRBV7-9,CASSARGPYEQYF
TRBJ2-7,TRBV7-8,CASSPGQTYEQYF
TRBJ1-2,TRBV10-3,CAISESTANYGYTF
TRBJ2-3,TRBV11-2,CASSWTSGRDTQYF
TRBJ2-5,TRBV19,CASSIGGGLGETQYF
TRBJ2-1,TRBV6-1,CASSEATSGKSSYNEQFF
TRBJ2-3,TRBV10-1,CASSDLTTDTQYF